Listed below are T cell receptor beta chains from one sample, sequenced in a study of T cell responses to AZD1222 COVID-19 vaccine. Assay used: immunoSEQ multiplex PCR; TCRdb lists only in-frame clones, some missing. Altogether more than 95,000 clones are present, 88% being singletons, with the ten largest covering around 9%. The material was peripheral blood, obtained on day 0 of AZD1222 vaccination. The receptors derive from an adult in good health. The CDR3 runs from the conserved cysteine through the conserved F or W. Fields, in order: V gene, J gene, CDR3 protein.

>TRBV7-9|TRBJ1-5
CASSLGGFGNQPQHF
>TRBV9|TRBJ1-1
CASSPDRKEAFF
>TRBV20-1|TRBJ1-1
CSASIRNTEAFF
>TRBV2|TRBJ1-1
CASSVNRNTEAFF
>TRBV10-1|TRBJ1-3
CASSESSGGAGNTIYF
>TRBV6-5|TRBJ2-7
CASSYSTSGYEQYF
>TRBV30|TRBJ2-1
CAWSGASRGGEQFF
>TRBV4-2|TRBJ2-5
CASSQDPSGRHMGETQYF
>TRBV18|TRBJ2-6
CASSPPVNSGVLTF
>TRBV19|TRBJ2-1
CASSKQGNEQFF
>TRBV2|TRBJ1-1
CVLKRGTANTEAFF
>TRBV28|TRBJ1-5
CASRDRERHQPQHF
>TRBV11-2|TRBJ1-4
CASSLRRRRDEKLFF
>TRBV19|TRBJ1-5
CASSPRGDSNQPQHF
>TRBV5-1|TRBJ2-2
CASSSIAGVNTGELFF
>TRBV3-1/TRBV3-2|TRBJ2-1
CASSLASSGHEQFF
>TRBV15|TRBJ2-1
CATSQEADNEQFF
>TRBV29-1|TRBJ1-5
CSVGKSNQPQHF
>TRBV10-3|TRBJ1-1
CAISKIMNTEAFF
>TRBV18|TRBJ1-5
CASSPEPYQPQHF
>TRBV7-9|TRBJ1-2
CASSLDSYGYTF
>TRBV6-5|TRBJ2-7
CASSYEGNEQYF
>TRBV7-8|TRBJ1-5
CASSLQGHMDQPQHF
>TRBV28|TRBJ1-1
CASSLPTLGQKNEAFF
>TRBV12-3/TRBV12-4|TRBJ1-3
CASTNSGNTIYF
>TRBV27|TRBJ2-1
CASSPRTGLYNEQFF
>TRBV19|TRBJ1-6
CATSIGTGINSPLHF
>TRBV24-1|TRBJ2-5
CATSDEWTPGGETQYF
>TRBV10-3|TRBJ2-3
CATSPRTGGADTQYF
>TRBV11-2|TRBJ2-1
CASSLTSGPYDGNEQFF
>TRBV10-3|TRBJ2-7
CAISEGQGNSYEQYF
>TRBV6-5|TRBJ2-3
CASRPWGTDTQYF
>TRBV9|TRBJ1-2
CASSVDAGSYGYTF
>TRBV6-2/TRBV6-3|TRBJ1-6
CASSSGTGISPLHF
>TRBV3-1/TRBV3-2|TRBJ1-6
CASSQIGMANSPLHF
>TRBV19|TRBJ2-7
CASRAGSGYEQYF
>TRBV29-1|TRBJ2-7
CSTIHGGSGYEQYF
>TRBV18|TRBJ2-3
CASSPPGLAGPYTQYF
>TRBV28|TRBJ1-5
CASSLQDNYSNQPQHF
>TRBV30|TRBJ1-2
CAWSVLGYTF
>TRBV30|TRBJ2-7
CAWSRGGGGYF
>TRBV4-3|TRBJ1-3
CASSQGTYPSSGNTIYF
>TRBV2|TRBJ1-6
CAGGTGSSYNSPLHF
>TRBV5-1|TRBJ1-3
CASTGAASGNTIYF
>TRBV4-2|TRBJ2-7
CASSQDAGSYYEQYF
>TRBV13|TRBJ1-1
CASSPGGSMNTEAFF
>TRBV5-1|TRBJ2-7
CASSLRQGDYEQYF
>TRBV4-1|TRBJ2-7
CASSPTSGVNEQYF
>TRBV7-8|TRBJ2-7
CASSRTSGSYEQYF
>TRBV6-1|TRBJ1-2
CASSETLTGGYNYGYTF
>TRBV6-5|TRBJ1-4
CASTQGGDNEKLFF
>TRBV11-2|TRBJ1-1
CASSFLLIQGTEAFF
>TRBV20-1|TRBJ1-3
CSASGPASSGNTIYF
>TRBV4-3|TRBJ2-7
CASSQDSATEQYF
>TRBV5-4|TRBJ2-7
CASSLGSVSYEQYF
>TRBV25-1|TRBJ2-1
CASSEISGAGEQFF
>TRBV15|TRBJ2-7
CATSRDTGRGSYEQYF